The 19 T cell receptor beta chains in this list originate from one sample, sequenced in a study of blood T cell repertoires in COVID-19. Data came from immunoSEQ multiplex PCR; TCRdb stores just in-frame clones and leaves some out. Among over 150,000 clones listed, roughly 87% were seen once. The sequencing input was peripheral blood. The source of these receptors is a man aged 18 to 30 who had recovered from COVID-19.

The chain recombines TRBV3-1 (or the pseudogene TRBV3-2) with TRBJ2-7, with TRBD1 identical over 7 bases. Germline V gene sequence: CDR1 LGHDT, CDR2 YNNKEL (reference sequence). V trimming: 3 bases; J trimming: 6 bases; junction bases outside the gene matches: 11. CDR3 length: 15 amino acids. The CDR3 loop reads CASSQGQRTAVEQYF. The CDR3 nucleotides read TGTGCCAGCAGCCAGGGACAGCGGACGGCAGTCGAGCAGTACTTC.

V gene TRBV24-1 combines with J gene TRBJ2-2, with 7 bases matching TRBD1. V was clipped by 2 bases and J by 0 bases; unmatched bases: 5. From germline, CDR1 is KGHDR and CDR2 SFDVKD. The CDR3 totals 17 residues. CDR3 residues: CATSDSDRAANTGELFF. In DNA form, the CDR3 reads TGTGCCACCAGTGATTCCGACAGGGCAGCGAACACCGGGGAGCTGTTTTTT.

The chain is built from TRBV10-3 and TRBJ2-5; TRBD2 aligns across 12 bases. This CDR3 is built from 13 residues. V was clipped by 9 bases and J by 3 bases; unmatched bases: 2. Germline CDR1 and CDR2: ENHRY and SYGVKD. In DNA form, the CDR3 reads TGTGCCATTTCTAGCGGGAGGGAAGAGACCCAGTACTTC. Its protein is CAISSGREETQYF.

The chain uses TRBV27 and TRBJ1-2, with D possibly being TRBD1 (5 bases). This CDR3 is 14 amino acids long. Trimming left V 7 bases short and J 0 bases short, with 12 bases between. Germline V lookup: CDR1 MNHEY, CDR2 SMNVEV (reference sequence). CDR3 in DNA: TGTGCCAGCATACCCAGGGAGGCTAACTATGGCTACACCTTC. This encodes CASIPREANYGYTF.

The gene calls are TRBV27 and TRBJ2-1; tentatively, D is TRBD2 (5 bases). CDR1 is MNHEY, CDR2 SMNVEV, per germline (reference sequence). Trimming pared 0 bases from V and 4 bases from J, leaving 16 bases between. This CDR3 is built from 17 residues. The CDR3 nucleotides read TGTGCCAGCAGTTTATCCTTCCAGGAACCGGGGTACAATGAGCAGTTCTTC. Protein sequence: CASSLSFQEPGYNEQFF.

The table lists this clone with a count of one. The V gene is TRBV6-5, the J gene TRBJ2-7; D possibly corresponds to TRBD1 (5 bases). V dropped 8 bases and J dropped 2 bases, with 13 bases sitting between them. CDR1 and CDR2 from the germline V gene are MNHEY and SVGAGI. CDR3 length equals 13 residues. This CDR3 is CASRPDITYEQYF. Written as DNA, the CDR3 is TGTGCCAGCCGCCCGGACATCACCTACGAGCAGTACTTC.

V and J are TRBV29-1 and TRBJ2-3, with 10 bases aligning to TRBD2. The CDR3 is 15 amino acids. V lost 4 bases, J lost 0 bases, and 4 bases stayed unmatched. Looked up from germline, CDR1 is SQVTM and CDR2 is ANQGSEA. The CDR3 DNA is TGCAGCGTTGCCCTGACTAGCGGGAGCACAGATACGCAGTATTTT. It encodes CSVALTSGSTDTQYF.

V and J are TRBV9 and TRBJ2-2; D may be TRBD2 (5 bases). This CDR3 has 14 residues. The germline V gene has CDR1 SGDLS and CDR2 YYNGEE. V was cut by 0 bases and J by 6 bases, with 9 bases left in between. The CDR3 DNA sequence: TGTGCCAGCAGCGTAGGGGAGCTCGCCGGGGAGCTGTTTTTT. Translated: CASSVGELAGELFF. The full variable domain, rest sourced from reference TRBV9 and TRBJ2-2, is DSGVTQTPKHLITATGQRVTLRCSPRSGDLSVYWYQQSLDQGLQFLIQYYNGEERAKGNILERFSAQQFPDLHSELNLSSLELGDSALYFCASSVGELAGELFFGEGSRLTVL.

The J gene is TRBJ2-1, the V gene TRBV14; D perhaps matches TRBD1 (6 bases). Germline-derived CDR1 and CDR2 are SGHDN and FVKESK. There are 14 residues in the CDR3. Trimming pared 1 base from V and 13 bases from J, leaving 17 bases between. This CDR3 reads CASSQGHVGAIQFF. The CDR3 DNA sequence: TGTGCCAGCAGCCAAGGCCATGTGGGGGCCATCCAGTTCTTC.

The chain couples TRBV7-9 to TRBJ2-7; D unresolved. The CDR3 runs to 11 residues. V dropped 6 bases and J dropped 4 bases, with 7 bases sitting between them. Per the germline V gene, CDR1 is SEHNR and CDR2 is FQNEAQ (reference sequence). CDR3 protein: CASSKEYEQYF. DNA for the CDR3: TGTGCCAGCAGTAAAGAGTACGAGCAGTACTTC.

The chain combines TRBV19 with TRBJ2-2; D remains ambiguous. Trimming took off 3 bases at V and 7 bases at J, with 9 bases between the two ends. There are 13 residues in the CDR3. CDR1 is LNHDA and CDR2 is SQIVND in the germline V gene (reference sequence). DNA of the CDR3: TGTGCCAGTAGTATTGCGGCCGACGGGGAGCTGTTTTTT. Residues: CASSIAADGELFF.

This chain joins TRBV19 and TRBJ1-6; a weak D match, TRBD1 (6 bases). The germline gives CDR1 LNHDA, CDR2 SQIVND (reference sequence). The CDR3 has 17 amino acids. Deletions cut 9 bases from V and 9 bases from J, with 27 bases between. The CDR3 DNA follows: TGTGCCAGCCGGGACAAATACGGTGGGGCTATTGGTTCACCCCTCCACTTT. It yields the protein CASRDKYGGAIGSPLHF.

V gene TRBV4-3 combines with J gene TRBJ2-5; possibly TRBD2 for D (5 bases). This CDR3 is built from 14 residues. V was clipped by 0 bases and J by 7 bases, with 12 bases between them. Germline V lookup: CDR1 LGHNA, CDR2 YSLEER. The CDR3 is CASSQDPAGGTQYF. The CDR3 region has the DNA TGCGCCAGCAGCCAAGATCCGGCAGGAGGGACCCAGTACTTC.

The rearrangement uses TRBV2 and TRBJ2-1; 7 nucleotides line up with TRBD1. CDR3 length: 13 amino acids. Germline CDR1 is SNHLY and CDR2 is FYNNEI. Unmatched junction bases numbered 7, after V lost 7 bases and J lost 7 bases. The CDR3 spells CASKVGQRNEQFF. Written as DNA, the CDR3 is TGTGCCAGCAAAGTGGGACAGCGAAATGAGCAGTTCTTC.

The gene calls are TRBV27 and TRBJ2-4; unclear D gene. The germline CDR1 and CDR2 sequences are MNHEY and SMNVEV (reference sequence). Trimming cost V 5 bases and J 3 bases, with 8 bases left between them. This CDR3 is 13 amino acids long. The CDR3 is CASSEFGKNIQYF. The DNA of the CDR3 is TGTGCCAGCAGTGAGTTTGGCAAAAACATTCAGTACTTC.

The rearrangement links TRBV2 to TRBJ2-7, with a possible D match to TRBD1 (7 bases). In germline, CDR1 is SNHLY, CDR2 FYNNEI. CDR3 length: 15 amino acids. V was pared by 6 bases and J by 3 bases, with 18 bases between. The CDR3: CASSAARGVGYEQYF. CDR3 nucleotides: TGTGCCAGCAGCGCCGCCAGGGGGGTAGGCTACGAGCAGTACTTC.

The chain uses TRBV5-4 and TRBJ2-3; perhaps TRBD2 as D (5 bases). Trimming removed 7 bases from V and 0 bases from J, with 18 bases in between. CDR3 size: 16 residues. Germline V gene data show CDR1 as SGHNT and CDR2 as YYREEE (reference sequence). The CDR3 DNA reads TGTGCCAGCCTGGATGCTAGCCGATCTAGCACAGATACGCAGTATTTT. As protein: CASLDASRSSTDTQYF.

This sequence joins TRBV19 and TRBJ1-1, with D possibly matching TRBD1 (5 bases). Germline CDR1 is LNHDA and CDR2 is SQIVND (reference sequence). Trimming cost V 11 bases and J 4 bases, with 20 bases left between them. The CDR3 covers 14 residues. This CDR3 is CALREGKLGTEAFF. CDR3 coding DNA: TGTGCCCTAAGGGAGGGGAAGCTGGGCACTGAAGCTTTCTTT. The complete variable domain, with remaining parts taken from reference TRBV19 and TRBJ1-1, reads DGGITQSPKYLFRKEGQNVTLSCEQNLNHDAMYWYRQDPGQGLRLIYYSQIVNDFQKGDIAEGYSVSREKKESFPLTVTSAQKNPTAFYLCALREGKLGTEAFFGQGTRLTVV.

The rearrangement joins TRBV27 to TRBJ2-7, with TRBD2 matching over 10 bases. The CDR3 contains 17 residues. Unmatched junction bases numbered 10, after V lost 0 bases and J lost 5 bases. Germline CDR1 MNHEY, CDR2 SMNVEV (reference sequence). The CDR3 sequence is CASSLSLRPSGRNEQYF. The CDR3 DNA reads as TGTGCCAGCAGTTTATCGCTAAGACCTAGCGGGAGAAACGAGCAGTACTTC.